Following are 12 T cell receptor beta chains from one sample sequenced in a study of blood T cells in healthy people across ages. Primers used in a second PCR of about 7 to 12 cycles were a sample-barcoded 5' primer and a J-beta primer mix. In TCRdb, the 5' RACE reads were re-called with MiXCR into one record per CDR3 protein. The sample carries 850,000 to 1,100,000 distinct CDR3 sequences, around two fifths recorded once. The sequenced sample was blood. These receptors all come from a man aged 18 to 29 in good health.

Regarding this clonotype: The junction does not match germline at one end; this may be a read error. The chain is built from TRBV6-5 and TRBJ2-1; either TRBD1 or TRBD2 may fit D (5 bases each). The CDR3 is made up of 13 amino acids. CDR1 is MNHEY, CDR2 SVGAGI, per germline. CDR3 sequence: CASSDSGTSEQFF. The CDR3 DNA is TGTGCCAGCAGTGACTCGGGGACCTCCGAGCAGTTCTTC.

CDR3 in DNA: TGTGCCAGCAGCCGACTAGCGGGGGGCATACAAGAGACCCAGTACTTC. It specifies CASSRLAGGIQETQYF. This sequence joins TRBV7-8 and TRBJ2-5; 13 bases match TRBD2. The ends lost 5 bases at V and 2 bases at J; junction bases unmatched: 5. Germline CDR1 reads SGHVS; CDR2 reads FQNEAQ. The CDR3 totals 16 residues.

This clonotype was counted many times. The gene calls are TRBV29-1 and TRBJ1-1, with D uncertain. Germline CDR1 SQVTM, CDR2 ANQGSEA. This CDR3 is 11 amino acids long. V was shortened by 7 bases and J by 6 bases, with 12 bases between the two germline ends. The CDR3: CSGGTDAEAFF. The CDR3 coding sequence is TGCAGCGGCGGTACGGACGCTGAAGCTTTCTTT.

The rearrangement joins TRBV7-9 to TRBJ1-1; no reliable D call. The germline V and J ends were trimmed by 5 bases and 5 bases, with 12 bases remaining between them. This CDR3 has 13 residues. Per the germline V gene, CDR1 is SEHNR and CDR2 is FQNEAQ (reference sequence). CDR3 sequence reads: CASSGNRGTEAFF. The CDR3 bases are TGTGCCAGCAGCGGTAACCGCGGAACTGAAGCTTTCTTT.

This CDR3 reads CASSLQGPRDTQYF. CDR3 DNA: TGTGCCAGCAGTTTACAGGGTCCCAGGGATACGCAGTATTTT. The chain recombines TRBV28 with TRBJ2-3; the D gene is possibly TRBD1 (5 bases). The CDR3 contains 14 residues. The V end was cut by 2 bases, the J end by 6 bases, with 12 bases between. The germline V gene has CDR1 MDHEN and CDR2 SYDVKM. Using reference TRBV28 and TRBJ2-3 for the parts outside the CDR3, the full variable domain is DVKVTQSSRYLVKRTGEKVFLECVQDMDHENMFWYRQDPGLGLRLIYFSYDVKMKEKGDIPEGYSVSREKKERFSLILESASTNQTSMYLCASSLQGPRDTQYFGPGTRLTVL.

Turning to this clonotype: Sequence at one end of the junction differs from germline and may be a read error. The DNA of the CDR3 is TGTGCCGGCAGCGCCTGGGACAACAGCTCCTACAATGAGCAGTTCTTC. This translates into CAGSAWDNSSYNEQFF. The rearrangement uses TRBV11-1 and TRBJ2-1, with D possibly TRBD1 on 6 matching bases. The V gene's germline CDR1 is SGHAT and CDR2 FQDESV (reference sequence). The CDR3 has 16 residues.

The chain has TRBV28 and TRBJ1-5; TRBD1 is a possible D gene (5 bases). Trimming pared 6 bases from V and 5 bases from J, leaving 8 bases between. This CDR3 is built from 12 residues. Germline-derived CDR1 and CDR2 are MDHEN and SYDVKM. The CDR3 DNA follows: TGTGCCAGCAGGGGGCCGGATCAGCCCCAGCATTTT. Protein sequence: CASRGPDQPQHF.

This clonotype was picked up a small number of times. The chain carries TRBV7-2 and TRBJ1-4; TRBD1 aligns across 7 bases. Looked up from germline, CDR1 is SGHTA and CDR2 is FQGNSA. The CDR3 extends over 16 amino acids. After removal of 1 base from V and 8 bases from J, the junction contained 10 bases not matched to a gene. CDR3 loop: CASSLGTQGRWEKLFF. The CDR3 DNA follows: TGTGCCAGCAGCTTAGGGACACAGGGGCGGTGGGAAAAACTGTTTTTT.

J is TRBJ1-2 and V is TRBV4-1; D gene ambiguous. The V gene's germline CDR1 is MGHRA and CDR2 YSYEKL. V lost 0 bases and J lost 7, with 12 bases in between. This CDR3 has 14 amino acids. The CDR3 reads CASSQDWYGSGYTF. In DNA form, the CDR3 reads TGCGCCAGCAGCCAAGATTGGTACGGATCTGGCTACACCTTC.

The rearrangement links TRBV14 to TRBJ2-3; 8 nucleotides agree with TRBD1. The J segment lost 2 bases and the V segment lost 2 bases, leaving 18 bases of the junction unmatched. Germline-derived CDR1 and CDR2 are SGHDN and FVKESK. This CDR3 contains 20 residues. CDR3 sequence reads: CASSQLPGQAIKAHTDTQYF. CDR3 DNA sequence: TGTGCCAGCAGCCAATTGCCGGGACAGGCTATTAAAGCACACACAGATACGCAGTATTTT.

The CDR3 DNA is TGTGCCAGCAGCCAAGATGGAACGGCCCCCGGCAATCAGCCCCAGCATTTT. It codes for CASSQDGTAPGNQPQHF. The chain recombines TRBV3-1 with TRBJ1-5; no clear D gene. V was cut by 0 bases and J by 2 bases, with 14 bases left in between. The V gene's germline CDR1 is LGHDT and CDR2 YNNKEL (reference sequence). The CDR3 length is 17 residues.

Here the CDR3 reads CASSGGGLGLYNEQYF. The CDR3 coding sequence is TGTGCCAGCAGTGGGGGCGGACTGGGCCTCTACAATGAGCAGTACTTC. The chain carries TRBV7-9 and TRBJ2-7; a weak D match, TRBD1 (6 bases). The germline V gene encodes CDR1 SEHNR and CDR2 FQNEAQ (reference sequence). Deletions cut 6 bases from V and 7 bases from J, with 25 bases between. The CDR3 extends over 16 amino acids.